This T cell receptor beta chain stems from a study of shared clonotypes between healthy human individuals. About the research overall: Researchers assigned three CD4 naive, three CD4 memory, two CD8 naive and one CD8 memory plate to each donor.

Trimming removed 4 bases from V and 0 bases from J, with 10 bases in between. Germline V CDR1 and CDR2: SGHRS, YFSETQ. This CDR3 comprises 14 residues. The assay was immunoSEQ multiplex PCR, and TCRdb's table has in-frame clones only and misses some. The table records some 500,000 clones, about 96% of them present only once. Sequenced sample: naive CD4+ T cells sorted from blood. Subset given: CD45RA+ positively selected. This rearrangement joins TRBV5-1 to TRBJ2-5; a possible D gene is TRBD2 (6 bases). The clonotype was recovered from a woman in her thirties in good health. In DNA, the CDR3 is TGCGCCAGCAGCACGGGACTCTACCAAGAGACCCAGTACTTC. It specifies CASSTGLYQETQYF.